Listed below are T cell receptor beta chains from one sample, sequenced in a study of OX40 agonist ivuxolimab in advanced cancers. The data were produced by immunoSEQ multiplex PCR, yet TCRdb's version contains in-frame clones alone and is incomplete. The data hold about 91,000 clones, with approximately 81% observed a single time. The sample in question was CD4+ or CD8+ T cells sorted from blood, obtained in a trial of the OX40 agonist ivuxolimab. The source of these receptors is an adult with an advanced solid tumor such as melanoma, head and neck, liver or kidney cancer. CDR3s include the opening cysteine and the closing phenylalanine or tryptophan. Each record gives: V gene, J gene, CDR3 protein.

V gene: TRBV9
J gene: TRBJ1-4
CDR3 protein: CASSVEAGRAKEKLFF

V gene: TRBV11-1
J gene: TRBJ2-6
CDR3 protein: CASTLKGSGANVLTF

V gene: TRBV2
J gene: TRBJ2-3
CDR3 protein: CASSDGQSDADTQYF

V gene: TRBV18
J gene: TRBJ1-4
CDR3 protein: CASSPDAAGEKLFF

V gene: TRBV10-2
J gene: TRBJ2-2
CDR3 protein: CASRSGQDNTGELFF

V gene: TRBV6-5
J gene: TRBJ1-2
CDR3 protein: CASSYARLVDGYTF

V gene: TRBV7-6
J gene: TRBJ1-1
CDR3 protein: CASSLDTEAFF

V gene: TRBV2
J gene: TRBJ2-6
CDR3 protein: CASSPRAGANVLTF

V gene: TRBV7-9
J gene: TRBJ2-3
CDR3 protein: CASSPGTDTSTDTQYF

V gene: TRBV7-2
J gene: TRBJ1-5
CDR3 protein: CASSLMFQGAGQPQHF

V gene: TRBV5-1
J gene: TRBJ1-5
CDR3 protein: CASSKDGDGQPQHF

V gene: TRBV5-1
J gene: TRBJ2-1
CDR3 protein: CASSLGFSSTSSYNEQFF

V gene: TRBV9
J gene: TRBJ2-3
CDR3 protein: CASSVEAGGDTQYF

V gene: TRBV5-1
J gene: TRBJ1-6
CDR3 protein: CASSSRGGKESPLHF

V gene: TRBV5-4
J gene: TRBJ2-6
CDR3 protein: CASSLGGANGANVLTF

V gene: TRBV5-6
J gene: TRBJ2-7
CDR3 protein: CASSLGSGKYEQYF

V gene: TRBV5-3
J gene: TRBJ1-3
CDR3 protein: CARSSPPKERQGAGNTIYF

V gene: TRBV6-1
J gene: TRBJ1-1
CDR3 protein: CASSVLILNTEAFF

V gene: TRBV6-4
J gene: TRBJ2-1
CDR3 protein: CASTSGGSSYNEQFF

V gene: TRBV6-1
J gene: TRBJ1-2
CDR3 protein: CASIATGNYGYTF

V gene: TRBV7-8
J gene: TRBJ1-5
CDR3 protein: CASSLGGQVIYSNQPQHF

V gene: TRBV10-2
J gene: TRBJ1-1
CDR3 protein: CASIGQNTEAFF

V gene: TRBV2
J gene: TRBJ2-3
CDR3 protein: CASSDLGGYVDTQYF

V gene: TRBV30
J gene: TRBJ1-2
CDR3 protein: CAWDLDYGYTF

V gene: TRBV4-3
J gene: TRBJ2-3
CDR3 protein: CASSQVGAGSTDTQYF

V gene: TRBV19
J gene: TRBJ2-3
CDR3 protein: CATGTLDTTDTQYF

V gene: TRBV2
J gene: TRBJ2-1
CDR3 protein: CASRRTGSHEQFF

V gene: TRBV21-1
J gene: TRBJ1-2
CDR3 protein: CASSNQARALYGYTF

V gene: TRBV6-5
J gene: TRBJ2-7
CDR3 protein: CATRTGLRNEQYF

V gene: TRBV30
J gene: TRBJ1-6
CDR3 protein: CAWSVADSPLHF

V gene: TRBV6-6
J gene: TRBJ2-4
CDR3 protein: CASSYSSGGEDIQYF

V gene: TRBV30
J gene: TRBJ2-3
CDR3 protein: CAWSGQNQRGQYF

V gene: TRBV6-6
J gene: TRBJ1-2
CDR3 protein: CASSLGTNYGYTF

V gene: TRBV9
J gene: TRBJ1-6
CDR3 protein: CASSVEGARTPLHF

V gene: TRBV19
J gene: TRBJ1-2
CDR3 protein: CASSIGLNYGYTF